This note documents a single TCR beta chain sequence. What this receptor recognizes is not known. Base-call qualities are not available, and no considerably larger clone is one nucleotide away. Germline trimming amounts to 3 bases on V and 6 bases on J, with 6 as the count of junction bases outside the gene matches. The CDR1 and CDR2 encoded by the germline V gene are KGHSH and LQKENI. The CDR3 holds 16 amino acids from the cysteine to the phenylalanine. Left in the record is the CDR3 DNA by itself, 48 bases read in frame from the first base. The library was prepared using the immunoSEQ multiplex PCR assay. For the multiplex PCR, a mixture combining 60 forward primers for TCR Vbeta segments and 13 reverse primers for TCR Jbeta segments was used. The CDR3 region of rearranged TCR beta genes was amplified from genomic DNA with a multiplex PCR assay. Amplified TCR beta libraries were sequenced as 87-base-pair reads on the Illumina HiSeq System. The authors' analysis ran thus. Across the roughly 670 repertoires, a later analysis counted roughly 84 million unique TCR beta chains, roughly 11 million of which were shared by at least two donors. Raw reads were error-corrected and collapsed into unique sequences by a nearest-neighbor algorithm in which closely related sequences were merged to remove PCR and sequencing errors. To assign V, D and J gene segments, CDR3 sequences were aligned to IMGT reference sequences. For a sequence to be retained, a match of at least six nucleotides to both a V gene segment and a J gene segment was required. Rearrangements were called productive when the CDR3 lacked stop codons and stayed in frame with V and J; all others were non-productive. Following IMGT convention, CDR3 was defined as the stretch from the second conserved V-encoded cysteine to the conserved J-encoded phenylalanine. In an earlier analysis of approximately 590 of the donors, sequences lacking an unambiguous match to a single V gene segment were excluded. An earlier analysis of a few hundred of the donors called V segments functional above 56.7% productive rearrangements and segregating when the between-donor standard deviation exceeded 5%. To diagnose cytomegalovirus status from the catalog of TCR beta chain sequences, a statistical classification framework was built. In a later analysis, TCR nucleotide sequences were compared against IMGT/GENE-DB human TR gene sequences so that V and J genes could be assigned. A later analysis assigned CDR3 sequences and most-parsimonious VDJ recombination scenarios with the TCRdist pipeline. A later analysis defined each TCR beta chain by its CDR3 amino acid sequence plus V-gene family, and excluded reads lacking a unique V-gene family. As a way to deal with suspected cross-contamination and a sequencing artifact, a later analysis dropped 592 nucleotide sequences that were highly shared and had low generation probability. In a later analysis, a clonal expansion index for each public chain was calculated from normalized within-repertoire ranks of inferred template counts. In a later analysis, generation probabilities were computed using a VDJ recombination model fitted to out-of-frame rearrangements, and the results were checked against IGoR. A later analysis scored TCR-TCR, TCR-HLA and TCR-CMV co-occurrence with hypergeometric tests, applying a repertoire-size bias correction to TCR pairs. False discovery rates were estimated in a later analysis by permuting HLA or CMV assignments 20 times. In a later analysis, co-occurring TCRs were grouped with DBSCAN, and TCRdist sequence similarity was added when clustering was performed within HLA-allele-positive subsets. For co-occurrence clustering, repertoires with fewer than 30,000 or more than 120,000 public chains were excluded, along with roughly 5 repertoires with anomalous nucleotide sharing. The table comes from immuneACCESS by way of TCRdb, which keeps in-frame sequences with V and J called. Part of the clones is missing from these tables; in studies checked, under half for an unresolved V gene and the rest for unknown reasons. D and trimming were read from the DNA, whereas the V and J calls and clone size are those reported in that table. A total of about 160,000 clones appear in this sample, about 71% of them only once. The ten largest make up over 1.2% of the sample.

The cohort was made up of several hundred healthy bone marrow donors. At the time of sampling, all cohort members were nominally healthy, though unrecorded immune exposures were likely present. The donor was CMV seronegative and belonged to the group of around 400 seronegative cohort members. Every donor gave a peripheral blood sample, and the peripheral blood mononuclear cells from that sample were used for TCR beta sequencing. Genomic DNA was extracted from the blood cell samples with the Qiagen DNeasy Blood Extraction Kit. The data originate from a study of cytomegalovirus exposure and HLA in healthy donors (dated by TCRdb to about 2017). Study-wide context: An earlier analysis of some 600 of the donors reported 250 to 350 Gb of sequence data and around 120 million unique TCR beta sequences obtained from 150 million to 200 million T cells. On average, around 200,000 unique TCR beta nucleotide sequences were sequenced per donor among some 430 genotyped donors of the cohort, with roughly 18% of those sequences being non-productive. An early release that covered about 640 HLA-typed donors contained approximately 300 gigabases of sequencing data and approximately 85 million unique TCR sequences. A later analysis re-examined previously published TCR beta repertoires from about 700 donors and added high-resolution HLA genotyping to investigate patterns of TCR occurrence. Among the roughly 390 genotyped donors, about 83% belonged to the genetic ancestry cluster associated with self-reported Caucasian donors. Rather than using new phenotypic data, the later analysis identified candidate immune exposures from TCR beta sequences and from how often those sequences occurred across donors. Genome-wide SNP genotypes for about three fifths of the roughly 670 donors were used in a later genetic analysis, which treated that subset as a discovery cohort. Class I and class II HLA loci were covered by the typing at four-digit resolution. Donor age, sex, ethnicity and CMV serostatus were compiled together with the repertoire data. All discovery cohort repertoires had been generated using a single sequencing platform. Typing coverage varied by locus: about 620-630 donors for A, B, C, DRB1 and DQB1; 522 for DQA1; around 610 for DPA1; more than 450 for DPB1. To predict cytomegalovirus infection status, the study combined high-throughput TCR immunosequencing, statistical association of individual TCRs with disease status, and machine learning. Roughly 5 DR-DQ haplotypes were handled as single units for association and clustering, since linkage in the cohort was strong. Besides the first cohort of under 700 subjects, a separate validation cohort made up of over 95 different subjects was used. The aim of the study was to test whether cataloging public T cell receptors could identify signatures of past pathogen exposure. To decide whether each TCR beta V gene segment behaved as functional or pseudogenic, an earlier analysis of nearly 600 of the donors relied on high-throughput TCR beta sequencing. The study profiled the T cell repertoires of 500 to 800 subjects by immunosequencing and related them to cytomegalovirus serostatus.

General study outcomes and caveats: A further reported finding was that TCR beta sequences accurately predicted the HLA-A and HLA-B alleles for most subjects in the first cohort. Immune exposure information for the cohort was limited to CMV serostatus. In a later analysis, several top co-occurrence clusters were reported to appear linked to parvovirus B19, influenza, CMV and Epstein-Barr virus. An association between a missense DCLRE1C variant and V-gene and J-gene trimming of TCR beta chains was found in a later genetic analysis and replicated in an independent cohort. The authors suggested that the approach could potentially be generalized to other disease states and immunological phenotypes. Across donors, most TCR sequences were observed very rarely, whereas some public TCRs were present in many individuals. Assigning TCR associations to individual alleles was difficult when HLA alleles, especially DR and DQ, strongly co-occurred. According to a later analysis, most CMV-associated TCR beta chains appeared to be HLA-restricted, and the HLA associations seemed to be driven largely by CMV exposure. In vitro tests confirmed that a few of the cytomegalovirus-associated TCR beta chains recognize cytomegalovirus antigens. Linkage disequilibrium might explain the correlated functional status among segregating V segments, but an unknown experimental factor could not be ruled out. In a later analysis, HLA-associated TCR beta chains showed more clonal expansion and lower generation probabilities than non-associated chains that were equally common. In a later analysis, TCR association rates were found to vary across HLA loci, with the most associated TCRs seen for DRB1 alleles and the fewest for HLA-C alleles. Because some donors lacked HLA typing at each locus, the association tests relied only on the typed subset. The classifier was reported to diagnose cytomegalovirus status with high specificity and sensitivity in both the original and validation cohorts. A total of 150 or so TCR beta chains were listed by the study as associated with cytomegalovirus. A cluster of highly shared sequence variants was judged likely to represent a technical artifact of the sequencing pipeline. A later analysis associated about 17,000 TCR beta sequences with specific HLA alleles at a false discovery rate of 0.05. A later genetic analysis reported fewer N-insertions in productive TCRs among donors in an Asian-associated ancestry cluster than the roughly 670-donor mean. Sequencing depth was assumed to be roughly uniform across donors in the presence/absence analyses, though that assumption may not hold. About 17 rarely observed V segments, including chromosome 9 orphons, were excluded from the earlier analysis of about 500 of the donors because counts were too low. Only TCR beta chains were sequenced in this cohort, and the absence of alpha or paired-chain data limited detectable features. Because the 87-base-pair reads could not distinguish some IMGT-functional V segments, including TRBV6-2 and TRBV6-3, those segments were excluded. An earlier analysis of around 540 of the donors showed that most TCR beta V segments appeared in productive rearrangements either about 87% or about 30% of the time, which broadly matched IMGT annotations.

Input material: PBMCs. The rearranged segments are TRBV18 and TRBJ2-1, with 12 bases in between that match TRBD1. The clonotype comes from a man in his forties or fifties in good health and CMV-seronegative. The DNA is TGTGCCAGCTCACCGGCCGGGACAGGGGGCCCCAATGAGCAGTTCTTC. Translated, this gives CASSPAGTGGPNEQFF.